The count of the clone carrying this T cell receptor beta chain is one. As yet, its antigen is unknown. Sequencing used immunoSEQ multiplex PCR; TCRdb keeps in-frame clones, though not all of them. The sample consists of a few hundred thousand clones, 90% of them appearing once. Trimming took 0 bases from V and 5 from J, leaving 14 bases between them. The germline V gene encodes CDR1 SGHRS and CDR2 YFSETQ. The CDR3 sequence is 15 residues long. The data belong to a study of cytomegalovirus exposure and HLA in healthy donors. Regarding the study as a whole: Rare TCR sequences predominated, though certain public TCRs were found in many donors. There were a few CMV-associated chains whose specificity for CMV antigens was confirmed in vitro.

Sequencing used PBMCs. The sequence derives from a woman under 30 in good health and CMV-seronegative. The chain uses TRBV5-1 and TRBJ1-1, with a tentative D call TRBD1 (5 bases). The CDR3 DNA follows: TGCGCCAGCAGCTTGGCCCAGGGCGCGGGGACTGAAGCTTTCTTT. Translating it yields CASSLAQGAGTEAFF.